The 22 T cell receptor beta chains below all came from one sample that was sequenced in a study of CD8 T cells in Susac syndrome. The RNA, about 0.45 to 1 ug, was put through reverse transcription using random hexamers. TCRdb re-called the immunoSEQ multiplex PCR reads through MiXCR, storing one row per CDR3 protein. This repertoire shows 150,000 to 200,000 distinct CDR3 sequences, 80% to 95% found once; its top ten account for around 0.1%. The sample consisted of CD4+ T cells from PBMCs. The receptors come from a human donor in good health.

The chain has TRBV18 and TRBJ2-5; maybe TRBD1 (7 bases). In germline, CDR1 is KGHSH, CDR2 LQKENI. V lost 3 bases, J lost 5 bases, and 16 bases lay in between. The CDR3 sequence is 15 residues long. The CDR3 coding sequence is TGTGCCAGCTCACCGTCAGGGGGGAGGATGGAGACCCAGTACTTC. It yields the protein CASSPSGGRMETQYF. Full variable domain (remainder filled in from reference TRBV18 and TRBJ2-5): NAGVMQNPRHLVRRRGQEARLRCSPMKGHSHVYWYRQLPEEGLKFMVYLQKENIIDESGMPKERFSAEFPKEGPSILRIQQVVRGDSAAYFCASSPSGGRMETQYFGPGTRLLVL.

The rearrangement uses TRBV12-3 or TRBV12-4 and TRBJ2-7; a possible D gene is TRBD2 (5 bases). Deletions cut 3 bases from V and 2 bases from J, with 8 bases between. The CDR3 has 13 residues. DNA of the CDR3: TGTGCCAGCAGTTTGGCCGGGACCTACGAGCAGTACGTC. It specifies CASSLAGTYEQYV.

The J gene is TRBJ1-2, the V gene TRBV5-1, with unresolved D. The CDR3 totals 15 residues. Per the germline V gene, CDR1 is SGHRS and CDR2 is YFSETQ. V shed 2 bases and J shed 4 bases, with 15 bases lying between them. CDR3 sequence reads: CASSFAARRGYGYTF. For the CDR3, the DNA is TGCGCCAGCAGCTTCGCGGCCAGGCGAGGCTATGGCTACACCTTC.

The V call is TRBV20-1, the J call TRBJ1-1, with D unclear. V was trimmed by 7 bases and J by 1 base, leaving 13 bases between them. Germline loops: CDR1 DFQATT, CDR2 SNEGSKA (reference sequence). CDR3 length: 13 residues. For the CDR3, the DNA is TGCAGTGGGGCGGGCCCGTCGAACACTGAAGCTTTCTTT. Amino acids: CSGAGPSNTEAFF.

This clonotype appeared once. The chain links TRBV29-1 to TRBJ2-7; perhaps D is TRBD1 or TRBD2 (6 bases each). Deletions cut 6 bases from V and 0 bases from J, with 15 bases between. The CDR3 runs 14 residues. From germline, CDR1 is SQVTM and CDR2 ANQGSEA. CDR3 in DNA: TGCAGCGTGAGGGGGAGGCTAAGCTCCTACGAGCAGTACTTC. It yields the protein CSVRGRLSSYEQYF.

The rearrangement uses TRBV20-1 and TRBJ2-7; 7 bases fit TRBD1. This CDR3 has 12 amino acids. The V segment lost 6 bases and the J segment 6 bases; nucleotides outside the gene matches: 8. CDR1 and CDR2 from the germline V gene are DFQATT and SNEGSKA (reference sequence). The CDR3 nucleotides read TGCAGTGCCAAAAGGCAGGGGGTCGAGCAGTACTTC. Residues: CSAKRQGVEQYF.

CDR3 DNA sequence: TGTGCCAGCAGAGAAAACAGGGGGGTACGTGAAGCTTTCTTT. This translates into CASRENRGVREAFF. This chain connects TRBV25-1 to TRBJ1-1; 8 nucleotides agree with TRBD1. The CDR3 covers 14 residues. The germline CDR1 and CDR2 sequences are MGHDK and SYGVNS. Trimming at V came to 6 bases and at J to 7 bases, leaving 10 bases not matched to a gene.

This clonotype was seen once. J is TRBJ2-7 and V is TRBV9; D gene unclear. Trimming took 0 bases from V and 4 from J, leaving 20 bases between them. This CDR3 is 17 amino acids long. Germline assignment: CDR1 SGDLS and CDR2 YYNGEE. The CDR3 nucleotides are TGTGCCAGCAGCGTAGCCCCGTCGGGTACCCACGGGTACGAGCAGTACTTC. Translated, it gives CASSVAPSGTHGYEQYF.

The CDR3 reads CSVLFSGSNEQFF. The CDR3, as DNA: TGCAGCGTTCTGTTTTCAGGGAGTAATGAGCAGTTCTTC. The rearrangement uses TRBV29-1 and TRBJ2-1; the D gene could be TRBD1 or TRBD2 (5 bases each). Germline-derived CDR1 and CDR2 are SQVTM and ANQGSEA. V dropped 5 bases and J dropped 7 bases, with 15 bases sitting between them. CDR3 size: 13 residues.

The rearrangement links TRBV7-9 to TRBJ1-5; D call uncertain. The CDR3 covers 16 residues. Germline lookup yields CDR1 SEHNR and CDR2 FQNEAQ (reference sequence). Deletions cut 2 bases from V and 0 bases from J, with 11 bases between. The CDR3: CASSLWNGYSNQPQHF. CDR3 DNA sequence: TGTGCCAGCAGCTTATGGAACGGCTATAGCAATCAGCCCCAGCATTTT.

The chain employs TRBV6-2 or TRBV6-3 and TRBJ1-5; 9 bases map to TRBD1. The trim removed 5 bases at V and 6 bases at J, leaving 2 bases unmatched. From germline, CDR1 is MNHEY and CDR2 SVGEGT. The CDR3 runs 13 residues. As DNA, the CDR3 is TGTGCCAGCAGTGTACAGGGGGCTCAGCCCCAGCATTTT. Residues: CASSVQGAQPQHF.

This clonotype showed up just a few times. The rearrangement links TRBV2 to TRBJ2-7; D is unresolved. V lost 4 bases, J lost 1 base, and 11 bases lay in between. The CDR3 consists of 14 residues. The germline gives CDR1 SNHLY, CDR2 FYNNEI. The CDR3 nucleotides are TGTGCCAGCAGTGTCATCGCACTTTCCTACGAGCAGTACTTC. Encoded protein: CASSVIALSYEQYF.

The J gene is TRBJ1-2, the V gene TRBV6-2 or TRBV6-3; the D is unclear. Germline lookup yields CDR1 MNHEY and CDR2 SVGEGT. The CDR3 is 13 residues long. V lost 8 bases and J 9 bases, leaving 19 bases between the germline ends. The CDR3 loop reads CASLWAGSLRYTF. Here the CDR3 DNA reads TGTGCCAGCCTGTGGGCCGGCTCCTTGCGCTACACCTTC.

The chain recombines TRBV28 with TRBJ2-2; 10 bases line up with TRBD1. Germline loops: CDR1 MDHEN, CDR2 SYDVKM. This CDR3 contains 16 residues. V was pared by 10 bases and J by 3 bases, with 11 bases of the junction left unmatched. DNA of the CDR3: TGTGCCAACCAACCCAGGGGACAGGGGTACACCGGGGAGCTGTTTTTT. Protein: CANQPRGQGYTGELFF.

J is TRBJ1-5 and V is TRBV6-1, with 7 bases matching TRBD1. This CDR3 is built from 16 residues. The junction had 10 bases not matched to a gene; V was cut back by 0 bases and J by 8 bases. Germline-derived CDR1 and CDR2 are MNHNS and SASEGT. This CDR3 reads CASSEAGQARGKPQHF. CDR3 DNA: TGTGCCAGCAGTGAAGCTGGACAGGCCCGAGGAAAGCCCCAGCATTTT.

About this clonotype itself: Relative to the germline gene, one junction end is altered; a read error may explain this. The chain employs TRBV7-2 and TRBJ2-5; D might be TRBD2 (6 bases). Germline CDR1 reads SGHTA; CDR2 reads FQGNSA. The CDR3 length is 15 residues. The CDR3 loop is CASTLRFGGQETQYF. DNA of the CDR3: TGTGCCAGCACCTTAAGGTTTGGGGGGCAAGAGACCCAGTACTTC. The full variable domain, with the rest looked up from reference TRBV7-2 and TRBJ2-5, is GAGVSQSPSNKVTEKGKDVELRCDPISGHTALYWYRQSLGQGLEFLIYFQGNSAPDKSGLPSDRFSAERTGGSVSTLTIQRTQQEDSAVYLCASTLRFGGQETQYFGPGTRLLVL.

The V and J genes are TRBV7-2 and TRBJ2-1; tentative D call: TRBD2 (5 bases). V shed 6 bases and J shed 6 bases, with 18 bases lying between them. The CDR3 sequence is 15 residues long. The V gene's germline CDR1 is SGHTA and CDR2 FQGNSA. CDR3 amino acids: CASRDNVLAFNEQFF. In DNA, the CDR3 is TGTGCCAGCAGGGATAACGTGCTAGCTTTCAATGAGCAGTTCTTC. Based on the CDR3 plus reference TRBV7-2 and TRBJ2-1, the full variable domain is GAGVSQSPSNKVTEKGKDVELRCDPISGHTALYWYRQSLGQGLEFLIYFQGNSAPDKSGLPSDRFSAERTGGSVSTLTIQRTQQEDSAVYLCASRDNVLAFNEQFFGPGTRLTVL.

The chain is built from TRBV19 and TRBJ1-1; 7 bases map to TRBD1. Germline V gives CDR1 LNHDA, CDR2 SQIVND (reference sequence). The V segment lost 5 bases and the J segment 4 bases; nucleotides outside the gene matches: 7. The CDR3 extends over 14 amino acids. CDR3 nucleotide sequence: TGTGCCAGTAGTCGGGCAGGGGGGGTCACTGAAGCTTTCTTT. Its translation is CASSRAGGVTEAFF.

The rearrangement links TRBV20-1 to TRBJ2-5; D might be TRBD1 or TRBD2, each matching 6 bases. The CDR3 spans 15 residues. Trimming removed 0 bases from V and 5 bases from J, with 16 bases in between. In germline, CDR1 is DFQATT, CDR2 SNEGSKA (reference sequence). CDR3 DNA: TGCAGTGCTAGAGATATGAGGGGGGCCGGGGAGACCCAGTACTTC. Translated: CSARDMRGAGETQYF.

The V and J genes are TRBV7-2 and TRBJ1-1, with 8 bases identical to TRBD1. Germline V gene sequence: CDR1 SGHTA, CDR2 FQGNSA. Losses at the gene ends were 3 bases for V and 4 bases for J; bases not matched to a gene: 4. CDR3 length: 14 residues. The CDR3 region is CASSFEDRVTEAFF. CDR3 in DNA: TGTGCCAGCAGCTTTGAGGACAGGGTCACTGAAGCTTTCTTT.

The genes are TRBV7-3 and TRBJ2-2; the match to TRBD2 covers 13 bases. This CDR3 is built from 15 residues. Unmatched junction bases numbered 2, after V lost 5 bases and J lost 5 bases. Germline V CDR1 and CDR2: SGHTA, FQGTGA. CDR3 amino acids: CASSQTSGGTGELFF. DNA for the CDR3: TGTGCCAGCAGCCAGACTAGCGGGGGGACCGGGGAGCTGTTTTTT.

This chain connects TRBV11-1 to TRBJ1-1, with TRBD1 as a possible D gene (5 bases). The CDR3 is made up of 15 amino acids. V lost 8 bases to trimming and J lost 7 bases, with 23 bases between them. CDR1 is SGHAT and CDR2 is FQDESV in the germline V gene (reference sequence). The CDR3: CASGNSGTTRGEAFF. CDR3 sequence (DNA): TGTGCCAGCGGCAACTCCGGGACCACGCGGGGTGAAGCTTTCTTT.